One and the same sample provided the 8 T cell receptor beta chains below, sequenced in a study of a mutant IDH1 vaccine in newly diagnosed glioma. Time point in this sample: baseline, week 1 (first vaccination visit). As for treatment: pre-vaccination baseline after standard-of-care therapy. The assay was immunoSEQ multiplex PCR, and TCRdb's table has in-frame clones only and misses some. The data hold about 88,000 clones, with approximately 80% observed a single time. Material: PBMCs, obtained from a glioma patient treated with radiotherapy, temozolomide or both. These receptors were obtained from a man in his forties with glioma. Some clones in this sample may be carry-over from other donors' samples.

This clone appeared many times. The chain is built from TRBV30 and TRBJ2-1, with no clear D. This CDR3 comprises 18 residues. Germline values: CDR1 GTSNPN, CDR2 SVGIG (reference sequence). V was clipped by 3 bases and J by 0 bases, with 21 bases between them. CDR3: CAWSPKDKISSSYNEQFF. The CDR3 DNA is TGTGCCTGGAGCCCAAAGGATAAGATTTCCAGCTCCTACAATGAGCAGTTCTTC. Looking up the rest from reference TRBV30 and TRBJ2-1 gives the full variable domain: SQTIHQWPATLVQPVGSPLSLECTVEGTSNPNLYWYRQAAGRGLQLLFYSVGIGQISSEVPQNLSASRPQDRQFILSSKKLLLSDSGFYLCAWSPKDKISSSYNEQFFGPGTRLTVL.

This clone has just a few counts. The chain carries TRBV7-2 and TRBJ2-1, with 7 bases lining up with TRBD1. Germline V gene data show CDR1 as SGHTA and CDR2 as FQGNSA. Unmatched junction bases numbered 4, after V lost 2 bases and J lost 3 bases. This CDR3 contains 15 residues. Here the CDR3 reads CASSLRAGGYNEQFF. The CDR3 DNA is TGTGCCAGCAGCTTACGGGCAGGGGGCTACAATGAGCAGTTCTTC.

In DNA, the CDR3 is TGTGCCAGCAGGGGGATCACCGGGGAGCTGTTTTTT. Translated, it gives CASRGITGELFF. This sequence joins TRBV6-6 and TRBJ2-2; no definite D call. This CDR3 contains 12 residues. V was pared by 6 bases and J by 4 bases, with 6 bases between. Germline-derived CDR1 and CDR2 are MNHNY and SVGAGI (reference sequence).

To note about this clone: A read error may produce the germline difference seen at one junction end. CDR3 region: CASGLVRLITGYNEQYF. CDR3 nucleotides: TGCGCCAGCGGCTTGGTAAGGCTAATTACAGGGTACAACGAGCAGTACTTC. The V and J genes are TRBV5-1 and TRBJ2-7; a possible D gene is TRBD1 (6 bases). Germline CDR1 and CDR2: SGHRS and YFSETQ. The CDR3 length is 17 residues.

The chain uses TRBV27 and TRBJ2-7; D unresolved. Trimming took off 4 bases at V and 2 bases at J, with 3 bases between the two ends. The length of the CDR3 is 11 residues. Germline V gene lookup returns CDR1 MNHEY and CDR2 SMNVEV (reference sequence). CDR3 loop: CASSSAYEQYF. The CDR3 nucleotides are TGTGCCAGCAGTTCAGCCTACGAGCAGTACTTC.

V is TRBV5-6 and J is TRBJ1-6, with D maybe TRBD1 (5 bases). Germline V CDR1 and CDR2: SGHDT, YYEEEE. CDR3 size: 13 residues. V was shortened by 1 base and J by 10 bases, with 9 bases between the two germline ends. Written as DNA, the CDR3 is TGTGCCAGCAGCTTGCAAGGGGTCTCACCCCTCCACTTT. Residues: CASSLQGVSPLHF.

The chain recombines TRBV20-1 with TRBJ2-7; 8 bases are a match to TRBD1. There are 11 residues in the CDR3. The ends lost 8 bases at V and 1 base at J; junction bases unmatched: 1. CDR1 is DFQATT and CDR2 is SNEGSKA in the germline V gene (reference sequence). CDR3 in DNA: TGCAGTACAGGGGGATCCTACGAGCAGTACTTC. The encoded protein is CSTGGSYEQYF.

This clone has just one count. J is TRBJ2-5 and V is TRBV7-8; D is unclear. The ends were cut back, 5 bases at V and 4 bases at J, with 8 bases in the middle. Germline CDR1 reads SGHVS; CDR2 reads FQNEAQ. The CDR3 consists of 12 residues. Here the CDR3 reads CASSRASETQYF. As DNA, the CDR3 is TGTGCCAGCAGCCGAGCATCAGAGACCCAGTACTTC.